The 24 T cell receptor beta chains given below trace back to one sample, sequenced in a study of CD8+ T cells in alopecia areata. Reverse transcribed after extraction, RNA yielded cDNA as the sequencing template. TCRdb's copy holds only in-frame clones and misses some; the assay was immunoSEQ multiplex PCR. The data contain around 250,000 clones, under 70% of them singletons. The specimen comprised CD4+ T cells sorted from blood, sampled at week 0. Receptor source: a human donor with alopecia areata.

A few counts support this clone. CDR3 in amino acids: CASKEGLNSNQPQHF. CDR3 DNA: TGCGCCAGTAAGGAGGGACTTAATAGCAATCAGCCCCAGCATTTT. The rearrangement joins TRBV5-1 to TRBJ1-5; maybe TRBD1 (5 bases). The ends were cut back, 8 bases at V and 0 bases at J, with 15 bases in the middle. Germline V lookup: CDR1 SGHRS, CDR2 YFSETQ. The CDR3 is 15 residues long. Based on the CDR3 plus reference TRBV5-1 and TRBJ1-5, the full variable domain is KAGVTQTPRYLIKTRGQQVTLSCSPISGHRSVSWYQQTPGQGLQFLFEYFSETQRNKGNFPGRFSGRQFSNSRSEMNVSTLELGDSALYLCASKEGLNSNQPQHFGDGTRLSIL.

This chain uses TRBV5-1 with TRBJ2-7; D is possibly TRBD2 (8 bases). The germline V gene encodes CDR1 SGHRS and CDR2 YFSETQ. The CDR3 sequence is 14 residues long. Trimming took 4 bases from V and 6 from J, leaving 17 bases between them. CDR3 sequence reads: CASSPDRAGGEQYF. The CDR3 DNA sequence: TGCGCCAGCAGCCCCGACAGGGCGGGAGGCGAGCAGTACTTC.

V is TRBV29-1 and J is TRBJ1-6, with TRBD1 matching over 10 bases. CDR1 is SQVTM and CDR2 is ANQGSEA in the germline V gene. The length of the CDR3 is 15 residues. Trimming took 6 bases from V and 8 from J; bases not matched to a gene: 10. This CDR3 reads CSVSYGTGEDSPLHF. The CDR3 DNA follows: TGCAGCGTCTCTTATGGGACAGGGGAAGATTCACCCCTCCACTTT.

This clone was recorded a few times. V is TRBV29-1 and J is TRBJ2-2; 10 nucleotides agree with TRBD2. Germline loops: CDR1 SQVTM, CDR2 ANQGSEA. J gave up 6 bases and V 5 bases, and 12 bases lay outside the gene matches. CDR3 length: 16 residues. The CDR3 nucleotides read TGCAGCGTTCAGGCTAGCGGGGGTCCGGAGTCCGGGGAGCTGTTTTTT. Translation: CSVQASGGPESGELFF.

The chain couples TRBV5-4 to TRBJ2-6; D might be TRBD1 (5 bases). Looked up from germline, CDR1 is SGHNT and CDR2 is YYREEE (reference sequence). V shed 2 bases and J shed 1 base, with 10 bases lying between them. The CDR3 extends over 16 amino acids. The CDR3 protein is CASSFEGVSGANVLTF. The DNA for the CDR3 is TGTGCCAGCAGCTTTGAAGGGGTTTCTGGGGCCAACGTCCTGACTTTC. Supplemented by reference TRBV5-4 and TRBJ2-6, the full variable domain reads ETGVTQSPTHLIKTRGQQVTLRCSSQSGHNTVSWYQQALGQGPQFIFQYYREEENGRGNFPPRFSGLQFPNYSSELNVNALELDDSALYLCASSFEGVSGANVLTFGAGSRLTVL.

The chain recombines TRBV5-1 with TRBJ2-5; D gene ambiguous. Germline V gene data show CDR1 as SGHRS and CDR2 as YFSETQ. Trimming took off 4 bases at V and 1 base at J, with 8 bases between the two ends. This CDR3 is 13 amino acids long. Here the CDR3 reads CASSDGSQETQYF. The CDR3 DNA reads as TGCGCCAGCAGCGACGGTAGCCAAGAGACCCAGTACTTC.

This clone was observed a single time. The chain recombines TRBV4-2 with TRBJ1-6; D remains ambiguous. Germline V lookup: CDR1 LGHNA, CDR2 YNFKEQ. The CDR3 covers 14 residues. Between the trimmed V and J ends, which lost 6 bases and 7 bases, there was a span of 13 bases. CDR3 nucleotide sequence: TGTGCCAGCAGAGCAAGCGATCAGAATTCACCCCTCCACTTT. Amino acids: CASRASDQNSPLHF.

This sequence joins TRBV29-1 and TRBJ2-1; D call uncertain. Germline V CDR1 and CDR2: SQVTM, ANQGSEA. The CDR3 length is 15 residues. Trimming removed 2 bases from V and 0 bases from J, with 11 bases in between. CDR3 amino acids: CSVEWSGISYNEQFF. The CDR3, as DNA: TGCAGCGTTGAATGGTCTGGGATCTCCTACAATGAGCAGTTCTTC.

V usage is TRBV15 and J usage is TRBJ2-1, with 9 bases lining up with TRBD2. The germline gives CDR1 LNHNV, CDR2 YYDKDF (reference sequence). The CDR3 runs 15 residues. The V segment lost 5 bases and the J segment 4 bases; nucleotides outside the gene matches: 6. CDR3 nucleotides: TGTGCCACCAGCGAGCGGGGGGCCACTTACAATGAGCAGTTCTTC. Encoded protein: CATSERGATYNEQFF.

The chain joins TRBV4-1 to TRBJ1-6; TRBD1 is a possible D gene (6 bases). The V gene's germline CDR1 is MGHRA and CDR2 YSYEKL. This CDR3 spans 14 amino acids. V was pared by 2 bases and J by 4 bases, with 6 bases between. DNA of the CDR3: TGCGCCAGCAGCCAACAGGGGTATAATTCACCCCTCCACTTT. This gives the protein CASSQQGYNSPLHF.

This clone was found a few times. The CDR3 coding sequence is TGTGCCAGCAGCCCGCGGAACGGGGGCCGGTACGAGCAGTACTTC. This sequence encodes CASSPRNGGRYEQYF. J is TRBJ2-7 and V is TRBV11-2, with D perhaps assigned TRBD1 or TRBD2 (6 bases each). Trimming removed 5 bases at V and 4 bases at J, with 18 bases between. Germline V gene lookup returns CDR1 SGHAT and CDR2 FQNNGV. This CDR3 has 15 amino acids.

The chain uses TRBV4-3 and TRBJ2-5; no clear D gene. Germline V gives CDR1 LGHNA, CDR2 YSLEER. The CDR3 is 13 amino acids. Trimming took off 0 bases at V and 5 bases at J, with 7 bases between the two ends. The CDR3 region is CASSQDEGETQYF. The CDR3 nucleotides are TGCGCCAGCAGCCAAGATGAAGGGGAGACCCAGTACTTC.

CDR3 coding DNA: TGTGCCAGCAGCGTAGTCCAGGGCAATGAGCAGTTCTTC. Translating gives CASSVVQGNEQFF. The chain carries TRBV9 and TRBJ2-1, with D perhaps matching TRBD1 (5 bases). Germline V CDR1 and CDR2: SGDLS, YYNGEE. CDR3 size: 13 residues. Trimming took off 0 bases at V and 6 bases at J, with 7 bases between the two ends. Full variable domain (missing parts from reference TRBV9 and TRBJ2-1): DSGVTQTPKHLITATGQRVTLRCSPRSGDLSVYWYQQSLDQGLQFLIQYYNGEERAKGNILERFSAQQFPDLHSELNLSSLELGDSALYFCASSVVQGNEQFFGPGTRLTVL.

The chain recombines TRBV27 with TRBJ2-7, with TRBD1 identical over 12 bases. CDR1 and CDR2 from the germline V gene are MNHEY and SMNVEV (reference sequence). The CDR3 totals 15 residues. Trimming cost V 10 bases and J 6 bases; bases outside gene matches: 13. The CDR3 loop is CATLGQGTGGREQYF. In DNA, the CDR3 is TGTGCCACCCTCGGACAAGGGACAGGGGGCCGCGAGCAGTACTTC.

The chain uses TRBV29-1 and TRBJ2-7; TRBD1 matches at 8 bases. The J segment lost 7 bases and the V segment lost 4 bases, leaving 9 bases of the junction unmatched. CDR1 and CDR2 from the germline V gene are SQVTM and ANQGSEA. The CDR3 is made up of 13 amino acids. The CDR3 coding sequence is TGCAGCGTTGTTGACAGGGGTTCTTGGGAGCAGTACTTC. It codes for CSVVDRGSWEQYF.

The chain combines TRBV30 with TRBJ2-3; D gene unclear. V lost 6 bases to trimming and J lost 5 bases, with 18 bases between them. CDR3 length: 14 residues. Germline V gives CDR1 GTSNPN, CDR2 SVGIG (reference sequence). CDR3 coding DNA: TGTGCCTGCCAAGGAGCGCTGGGTAAAGATACGCAGTATTTT. Translating gives CACQGALGKDTQYF.

The rearrangement links TRBV5-4 to TRBJ1-1, with 9 nucleotides matching TRBD1. The CDR3 consists of 17 residues. Trimming at V came to 0 bases and at J to 2 bases, leaving 8 bases not matched to a gene. Germline CDR1 reads SGHNT; CDR2 reads YYREEE (reference sequence). CDR3 DNA: TGTGCCAGCAGCTTGGCACCGGGACAGGGCCACAACACTGAAGCTTTCTTT. Protein product: CASSLAPGQGHNTEAFF.

This clone was seen a handful of times. The chain links TRBV27 to TRBJ1-1; TRBD1 might be the D (5 bases). V was shortened by 7 bases and J by 0 bases, with 9 bases between the two germline ends. CDR1 is MNHEY, CDR2 SMNVEV, per germline (reference sequence). This CDR3 comprises 13 residues. The CDR3 DNA is TGTGCCAGCACGAGGACACTGAACACTGAAGCTTTCTTT. It yields the protein CASTRTLNTEAFF.

This chain links TRBV13 with TRBJ2-3; TRBD1 matches at 9 bases. The germline V gene encodes CDR1 PRHDT and CDR2 FYEKMQ (reference sequence). The CDR3 has 15 residues. The trim removed 5 bases at V and 0 bases at J, leaving 3 bases unmatched. CDR3 nucleotides: TGTGCCAGCAGCAAAGGGACAGGGAGCACAGATACGCAGTATTTT. Its protein is CASSKGTGSTDTQYF.

This clone has more than one count but fewer than ten. CDR3 DNA: TGTGCCAGCAGCTTAGGGACAGGGGACACAGATACGCAGTATTTT. It translates to CASSLGTGDTDTQYF. V usage is TRBV11-3 and J usage is TRBJ2-3, with 9 bases aligning to TRBD1. Trimming took 1 base from V and 2 from J; bases not matched to a gene: 1. Germline V gene data show CDR1 as SGHNT and CDR2 as YENEEA. The CDR3 runs to 15 residues.

V gene TRBV29-1 combines with J gene TRBJ1-3; D unresolved. Germline V gene data show CDR1 as SQVTM and CDR2 as ANQGSEA. This CDR3 is built from 11 residues. V lost 3 bases and J lost 7, with 7 bases in between. CDR3 in amino acids: CSVEVQNTIYF. CDR3 bases: TGCAGCGTTGAGGTCCAGAACACCATATATTTT.

This rearrangement joins TRBV2 to TRBJ2-5; D is perhaps TRBD1 or TRBD2 (5 bases each). The germline V gene has CDR1 SNHLY and CDR2 FYNNEI. Trimming took 4 bases from V and 5 from J, leaving 11 bases between them. The CDR3 spans 13 residues. The CDR3, as DNA: TGTGCCAGCAGTGCGTGGGGACGGGAGACCCAGTACTTC. Its translation is CASSAWGRETQYF. Based on the CDR3 plus reference TRBV2 and TRBJ2-5, the full variable domain is EPEVTQTPSHQVTQMGQEVILRCVPISNHLYFYWYRQILGQKVEFLVSFYNNEISEKSEIFDDQFSVERPDGSNFTLKIRSTKLEDSAMYFCASSAWGRETQYFGPGTRLLVL.

The chain has TRBV7-2 and TRBJ2-3; D is unclear. Trimming cost V 4 bases and J 0 bases, with 5 bases left between them. Germline V CDR1 and CDR2: SGHTA, FQGNSA. This CDR3 has 13 residues. CDR3 DNA: TGTGCCAGCAGCTACGACAGCACAGATACGCAGTATTTT. Encoded protein: CASSYDSTDTQYF.

This clone was counted a few times. The J gene is TRBJ2-2, the V gene TRBV5-4; D assignment may be TRBD1 or TRBD2 (5 bases each). The V gene's germline CDR1 is SGHNT and CDR2 YYREEE (reference sequence). The CDR3 totals 15 residues. V lost 3 bases and J lost 5, with 14 bases in between. The CDR3 region has the DNA TGTGCCAGCAGCTGGGACGGCCTTCAGACCGGGGAGCTGTTTTTT. As protein: CASSWDGLQTGELFF.